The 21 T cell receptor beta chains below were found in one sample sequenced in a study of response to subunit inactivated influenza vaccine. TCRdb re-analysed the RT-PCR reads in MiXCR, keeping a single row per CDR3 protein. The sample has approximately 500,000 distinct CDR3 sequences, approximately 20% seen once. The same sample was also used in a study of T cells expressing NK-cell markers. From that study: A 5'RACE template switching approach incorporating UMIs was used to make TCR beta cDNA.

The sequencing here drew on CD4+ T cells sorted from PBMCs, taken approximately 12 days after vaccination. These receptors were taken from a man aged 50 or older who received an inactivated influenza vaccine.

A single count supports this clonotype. The CDR3 loop is CASTFGSGRAQAKNIQYF. CDR3 bases: TGTGCCAGCACCTTCGGGAGCGGGAGGGCCCAAGCCAAAAACATTCAGTACTTC. V gene TRBV6-2 or TRBV6-3 combines with J gene TRBJ2-4; 10 positions agree with TRBD2. CDR3 length: 18 amino acids. Germline V CDR1 and CDR2: MNHEY, SVGEGT. The V and J ends lost 7 bases and 0 bases, in that order; junction bases with no gene match: 12.

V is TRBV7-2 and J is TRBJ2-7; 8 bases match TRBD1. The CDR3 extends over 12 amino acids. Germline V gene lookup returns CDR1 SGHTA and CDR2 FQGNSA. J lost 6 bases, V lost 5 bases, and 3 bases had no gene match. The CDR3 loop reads CASSKDRVEQYF. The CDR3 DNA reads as TGTGCCAGCAGCAAGGACAGGGTCGAGCAGTACTTC.

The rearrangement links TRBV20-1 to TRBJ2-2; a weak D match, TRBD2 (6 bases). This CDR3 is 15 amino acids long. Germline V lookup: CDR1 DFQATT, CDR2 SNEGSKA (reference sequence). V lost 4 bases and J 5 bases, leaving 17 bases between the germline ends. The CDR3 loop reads CSANQGGLRTGELFF. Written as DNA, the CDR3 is TGCAGTGCTAACCAAGGAGGGTTGAGGACCGGGGAGCTGTTTTTT.

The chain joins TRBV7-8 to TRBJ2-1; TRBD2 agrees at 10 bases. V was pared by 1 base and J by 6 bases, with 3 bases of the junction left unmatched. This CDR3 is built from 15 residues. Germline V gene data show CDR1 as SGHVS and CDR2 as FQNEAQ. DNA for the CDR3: TGTGCCAGCAGCTTAGAACTAGCGGGAAGCAATGAGCAGTTCTTC. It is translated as CASSLELAGSNEQFF. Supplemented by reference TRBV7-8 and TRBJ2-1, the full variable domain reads GAGVSQSPRYKVAKRGQDVALRCDPISGHVSLFWYQQALGQGPEFLTYFQNEAQLDKSGLPSDRFFAERPEGSVSTLKIQRTQQEDSAVYLCASSLELAGSNEQFFGPGTRLTVL.

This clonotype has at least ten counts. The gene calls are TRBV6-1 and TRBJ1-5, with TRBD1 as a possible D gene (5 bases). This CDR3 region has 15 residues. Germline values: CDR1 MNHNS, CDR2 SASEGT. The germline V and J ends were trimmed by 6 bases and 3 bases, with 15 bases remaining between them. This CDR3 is CASRSGASYNQPQHF. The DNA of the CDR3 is TGTGCCAGCAGAAGCGGGGCCTCGTACAATCAGCCCCAGCATTTT.

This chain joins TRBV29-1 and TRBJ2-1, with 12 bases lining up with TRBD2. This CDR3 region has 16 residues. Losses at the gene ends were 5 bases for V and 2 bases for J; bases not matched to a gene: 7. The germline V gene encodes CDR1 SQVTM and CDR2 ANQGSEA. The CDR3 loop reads CSVPSGRASPYNEQFF. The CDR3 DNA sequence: TGCAGCGTTCCTAGCGGGAGGGCCTCCCCCTACAATGAGCAGTTCTTC.

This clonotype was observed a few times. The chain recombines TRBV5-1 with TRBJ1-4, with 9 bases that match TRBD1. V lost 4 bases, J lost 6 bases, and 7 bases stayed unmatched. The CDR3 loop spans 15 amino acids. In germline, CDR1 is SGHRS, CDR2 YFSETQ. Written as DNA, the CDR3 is TGCGCCAGCAGCGTACAGGGGGCTGAAGATGAAAAACTGTTTTTT. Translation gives CASSVQGAEDEKLFF.

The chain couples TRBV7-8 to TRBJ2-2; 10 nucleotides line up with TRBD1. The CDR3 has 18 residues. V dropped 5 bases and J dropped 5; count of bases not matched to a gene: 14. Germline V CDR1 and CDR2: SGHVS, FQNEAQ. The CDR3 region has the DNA TGTGCCAGCAGCGCGGACTGGGGGGACAGGGGTTATACCGGGGAGCTGTTTTTT. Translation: CASSADWGDRGYTGELFF.

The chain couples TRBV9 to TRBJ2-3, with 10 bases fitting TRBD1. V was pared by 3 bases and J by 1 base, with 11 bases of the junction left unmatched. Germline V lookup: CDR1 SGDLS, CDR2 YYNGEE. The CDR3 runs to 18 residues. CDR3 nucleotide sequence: TGTGCCAGCAGCGCGGCGGCTTCCGGGACAGGGGGCACAGATACGCAGTATTTT. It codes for CASSAAASGTGGTDTQYF.

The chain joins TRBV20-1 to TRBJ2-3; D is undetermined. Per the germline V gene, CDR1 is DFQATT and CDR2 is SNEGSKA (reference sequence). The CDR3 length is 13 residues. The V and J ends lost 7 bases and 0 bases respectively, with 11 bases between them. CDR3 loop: CSGYTTSTDTQYF. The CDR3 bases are TGCAGTGGGTACACAACTAGCACAGATACGCAGTATTTT.

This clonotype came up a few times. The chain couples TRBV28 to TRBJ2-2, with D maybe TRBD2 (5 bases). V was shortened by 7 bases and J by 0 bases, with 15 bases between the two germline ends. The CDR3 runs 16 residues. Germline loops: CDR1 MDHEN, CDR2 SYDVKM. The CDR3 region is CASTQIAPPNTGELFF. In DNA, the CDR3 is TGTGCCAGCACCCAGATAGCGCCCCCGAACACCGGGGAGCTGTTTTTT.

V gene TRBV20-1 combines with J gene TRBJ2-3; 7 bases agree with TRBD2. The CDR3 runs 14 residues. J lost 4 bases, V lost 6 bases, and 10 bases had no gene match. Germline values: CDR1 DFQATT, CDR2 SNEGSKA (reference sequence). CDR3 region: CSAQRAGRADTQYF. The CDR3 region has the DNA TGCAGTGCCCAGAGGGCAGGGAGGGCAGATACGCAGTATTTT.

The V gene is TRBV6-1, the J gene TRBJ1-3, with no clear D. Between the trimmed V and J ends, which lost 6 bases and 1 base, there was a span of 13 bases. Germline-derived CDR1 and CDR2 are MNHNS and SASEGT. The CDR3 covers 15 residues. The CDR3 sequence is CASRPTQRSGNTIYF. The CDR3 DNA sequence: TGTGCCAGCAGACCTACCCAGCGGTCTGGAAACACCATATATTTT.

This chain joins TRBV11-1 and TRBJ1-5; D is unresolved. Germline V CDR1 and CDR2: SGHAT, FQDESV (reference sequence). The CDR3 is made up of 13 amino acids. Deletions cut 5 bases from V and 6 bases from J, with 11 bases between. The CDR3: CASSRDLGQPQHF. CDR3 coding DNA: TGTGCCAGCAGCCGGGATTTGGGTCAGCCCCAGCATTTT.

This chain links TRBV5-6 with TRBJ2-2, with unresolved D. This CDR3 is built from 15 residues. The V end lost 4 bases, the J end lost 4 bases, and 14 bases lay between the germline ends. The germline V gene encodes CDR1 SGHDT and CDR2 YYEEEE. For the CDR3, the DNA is TGTGCCAGCAGCGAGGTTGCCCGGCGCACCGGGGAGCTGTTTTTT. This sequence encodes CASSEVARRTGELFF.

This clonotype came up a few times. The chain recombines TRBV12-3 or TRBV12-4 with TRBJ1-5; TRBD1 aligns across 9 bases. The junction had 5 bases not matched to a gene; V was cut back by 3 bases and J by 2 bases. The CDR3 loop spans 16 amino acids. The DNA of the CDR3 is TGTGCCAGCAGTTTGGGGACAGGGTTCGGCAATCAGCCCCAGCATTTT. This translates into CASSLGTGFGNQPQHF.

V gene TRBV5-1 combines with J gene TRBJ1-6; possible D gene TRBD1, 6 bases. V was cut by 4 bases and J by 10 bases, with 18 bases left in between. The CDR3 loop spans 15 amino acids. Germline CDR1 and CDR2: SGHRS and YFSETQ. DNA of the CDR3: TGCGCCAGCAGCGTTTCCGGGGGGCTGGAATCACCCCTCCACTTT. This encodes CASSVSGGLESPLHF.

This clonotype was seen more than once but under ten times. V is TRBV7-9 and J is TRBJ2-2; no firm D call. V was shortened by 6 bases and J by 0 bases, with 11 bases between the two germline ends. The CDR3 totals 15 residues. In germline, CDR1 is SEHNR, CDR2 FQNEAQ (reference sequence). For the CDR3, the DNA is TGTGCCAGCAGTTCCGGACGGGCGAACACCGGGGAGCTGTTTTTT. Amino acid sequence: CASSSGRANTGELFF.

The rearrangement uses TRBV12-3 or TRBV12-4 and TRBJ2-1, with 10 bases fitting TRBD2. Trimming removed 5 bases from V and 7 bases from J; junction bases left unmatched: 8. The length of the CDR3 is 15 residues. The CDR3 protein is CASSKTGTSANEQFF. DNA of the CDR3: TGTGCCAGCAGTAAGACCGGGACTAGCGCGAATGAGCAGTTCTTC.

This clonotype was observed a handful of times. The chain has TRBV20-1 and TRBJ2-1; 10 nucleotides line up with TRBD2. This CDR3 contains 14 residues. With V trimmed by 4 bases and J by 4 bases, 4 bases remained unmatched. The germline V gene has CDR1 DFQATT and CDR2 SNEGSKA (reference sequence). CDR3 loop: CSANRLAGYNEQFF. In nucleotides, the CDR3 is TGCAGTGCTAACCGACTAGCGGGTTACAATGAGCAGTTCTTC.

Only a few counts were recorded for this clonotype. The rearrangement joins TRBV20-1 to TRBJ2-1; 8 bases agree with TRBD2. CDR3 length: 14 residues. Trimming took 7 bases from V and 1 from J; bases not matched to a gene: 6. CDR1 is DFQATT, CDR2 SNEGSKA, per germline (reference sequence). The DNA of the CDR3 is TGCAGTGGGAGCGGGGGAGATTCCTACAATGAGCAGTTCTTC. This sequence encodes CSGSGGDSYNEQFF.